The 12 T cell receptor beta chains listed next were all sequenced from one sample in a study of blood T cell repertoires in COVID-19. Sequenced by immunoSEQ multiplex PCR; TCRdb stores in-frame clones only, minus some. The data contain about 300,000 clones, about 87% of them singletons. Sequencing input: peripheral blood. The receptors were sampled from a woman in her twenties or thirties with COVID-19, enrolled during active disease.

This sequence joins TRBV4-1 and TRBJ1-5, with 8 bases aligning to TRBD1. Germline CDR1 MGHRA, CDR2 YSYEKL. V trimming: 0 bases; J trimming: 1 base; junction bases outside the gene matches: 8. The CDR3 covers 18 residues. The CDR3 here is CASSQEKTHRGSNQPQHF. The DNA of the CDR3 is TGCGCCAGCAGCCAAGAAAAGACCCACAGGGGGAGCAATCAGCCCCAGCATTTT.

The genes are TRBV7-2 and TRBJ2-7; D ambiguous. Per germline, CDR1 SGHTA and CDR2 FQGNSA. The CDR3 has 13 residues. V dropped 6 bases and J dropped 0 bases, with 9 bases sitting between them. Here the CDR3 reads CASSPPGSYEQYF. The CDR3 DNA sequence: TGTGCCAGCAGTCCTCCAGGCTCCTACGAGCAGTACTTC.

This clone appeared a single time. The chain carries TRBV6-1 and TRBJ1-2; TRBD1 is a possible D gene (5 bases). Germline V gene sequence: CDR1 MNHNS, CDR2 SASEGT. V shed 3 bases and J shed 5 bases, with 10 bases lying between them. This CDR3 comprises 13 residues. The CDR3 bases are TGTGCCAGCAGTGAGCAGGGTGGGTATGGCTACACCTTC. As protein: CASSEQGGYGYTF.

The gene calls are TRBV5-1 and TRBJ1-6, with 7 bases that match TRBD1. J gave up 9 bases and V 2 bases, and 8 bases lay outside the gene matches. Germline V gene sequence: CDR1 SGHRS, CDR2 YFSETQ. The CDR3 spans 15 residues. The DNA of the CDR3 is TGCGCCAGCAGCTTAAGCTCACAGGGGACTTCACCCCTCCACTTT. It yields the protein CASSLSSQGTSPLHF.

This rearrangement joins TRBV19 to TRBJ1-6; 7 nucleotides match TRBD1. The trim removed 5 bases at V and 7 bases at J, leaving 11 bases unmatched. The germline V gene encodes CDR1 LNHDA and CDR2 SQIVND (reference sequence). The CDR3 loop spans 16 amino acids. The CDR3 nucleotides read TGTGCCAGTAGTTCAACCTCCCGCAGGGGGAATTCACCCCTCCACTTT. This translates into CASSSTSRRGNSPLHF.

The gene calls are TRBV6-5 and TRBJ1-1; D unresolved. The CDR3 is 13 residues long. The germline V gene encodes CDR1 MNHEY and CDR2 SVGAGI. Deletions cut 6 bases from V and 2 bases from J, with 10 bases between. The CDR3 is CASRFGLNTEAFF. CDR3 DNA: TGTGCCAGCAGATTTGGCCTCAACACTGAAGCTTTCTTT.

The chain links TRBV11-3 to TRBJ1-1; D gene unclear. The CDR3 is 14 amino acids. V lost 5 bases and J lost 4, with 14 bases in between. Germline CDR1 is SGHNT and CDR2 is YENEEA. The CDR3 DNA is TGTGCCAGCAGCGCGATTACCGGCGGCACTGAAGCTTTCTTT. It codes for CASSAITGGTEAFF.

This chain links TRBV25-1 with TRBJ1-2, with 9 bases aligning to TRBD1. Germline V gives CDR1 MGHDK, CDR2 SYGVNS. This CDR3 is built from 15 residues. V lost 3 bases to trimming and J lost 3 bases; unmatched junction nucleotides: 5. In nucleotides, the CDR3 is TGTGCCAGCAGTGAGGAACAGGGGGCCCACTATGGCTACACCTTC. It yields the protein CASSEEQGAHYGYTF.

The genes are TRBV2 and TRBJ1-2, with 7 bases matching TRBD1. V was clipped by 8 bases and J by 8 bases; unmatched bases: 14. This CDR3 region has 14 residues. The germline V gene encodes CDR1 SNHLY and CDR2 FYNNEI. CDR3 coding DNA: TGTGCCAGCGCATATTTCGGACAGGCTAAAGGCTACACCTTC. Translation: CASAYFGQAKGYTF.

The rearrangement uses TRBV6-5 and TRBJ1-2, with D hard to call. Per germline, CDR1 MNHEY and CDR2 SVGAGI. CDR3 length: 13 residues. V was cut by 2 bases and J by 6 bases, with 10 bases left in between. CDR3 loop: CASSYPNGDGYTF. CDR3 coding DNA: TGTGCCAGCAGTTACCCGAACGGGGATGGCTACACCTTC.

J is TRBJ2-3 and V is TRBV7-9; 7 bases are shared with TRBD2. The CDR3 sequence is 15 residues long. CDR1 and CDR2 from the germline V gene are SEHNR and FQNEAQ (reference sequence). Germline trimming cut 5 bases from V and 3 bases from J; bases unmatched to any gene: 8. The CDR3 loop reads CASSPREGGTDTQYF. For the CDR3, the DNA is TGTGCCAGCAGCCCAAGGGAGGGAGGGACAGATACGCAGTATTTT.

As regards this clone: Within the sample, other DNA sequences also encode this same CDR3. The J gene is TRBJ1-5, the V gene TRBV5-6; D call uncertain. Germline CDR1 is SGHDT and CDR2 is YYEEEE. This CDR3 is built from 14 residues. V was cut by 0 bases and J by 3 bases, with 7 bases left in between. CDR3 DNA sequence: TGTGCCAGCAGCTTGGGGCCCTCCAATCAGCCCCAGCATTTT. Protein sequence: CASSLGPSNQPQHF.